Each of the 23 T cell receptor beta chains below was sequenced from the same sample in a study of blood T cell repertoires in COVID-19. Libraries were prepared by immunoSEQ multiplex PCR; TCRdb keeps only in-frame clonotypes and omits some of them. The sample lists around 260,000 clones, approximately 87% occurring once. The sequenced sample consisted of peripheral blood. These TCRs come from a man between 60 and 70 years old who had recovered from COVID-19.

This clone appeared a few times. The J gene is TRBJ2-1, the V gene TRBV2; D uncertain. This CDR3 comprises 15 residues. V dropped 4 bases and J dropped 0 bases, with 10 bases sitting between them. CDR1 and CDR2 from the germline V gene are SNHLY and FYNNEI. The DNA of the CDR3 is TGTGCCAGCAGTGTAGCTATATTCTCCTACAATGAGCAGTTCTTC. As protein: CASSVAIFSYNEQFF.

The chain has TRBV24-1 and TRBJ2-2, with 7 bases lining up with TRBD1. Trimming cost V 9 bases and J 4 bases; bases outside gene matches: 4. This CDR3 comprises 13 residues. Germline lookup yields CDR1 KGHDR and CDR2 SFDVKD. The CDR3 DNA sequence: TGTGCCACCGGGACAGAAACCACCGGGGAGCTGTTTTTT. It codes for CATGTETTGELFF.

The chain joins TRBV24-1 to TRBJ2-3; D call uncertain. The CDR3 loop spans 14 amino acids. Germline V gene data show CDR1 as KGHDR and CDR2 as SFDVKD. Trimming stripped 1 base from V and 1 base from J, with 5 bases between. This CDR3 is CATSDFAGTDTQYF. The CDR3 DNA is TGTGCCACCAGTGATTTTGCGGGCACAGATACGCAGTATTTT.

The V and J genes are TRBV5-1 and TRBJ1-1; no firm D call. This CDR3 has 13 amino acids. V was pared by 6 bases and J by 1 base, with 10 bases between. Germline-derived CDR1 and CDR2 are SGHRS and YFSETQ. CDR3 region: CASTLTANTEAFF. CDR3 bases: TGCGCCAGCACCCTCACAGCGAACACTGAAGCTTTCTTT.

The chain links TRBV6-5 to TRBJ2-7; D is uncertain. CDR3 length: 13 residues. In germline, CDR1 is MNHEY, CDR2 SVGAGI. Trimming removed 0 bases from V and 9 bases from J, with 12 bases in between. The CDR3: CASSYSIQARQYF. CDR3 in DNA: TGTGCCAGCAGTTACTCGATCCAGGCGCGGCAGTACTTC.

This clone was counted a single time. The V gene is TRBV5-1, the J gene TRBJ1-1, with TRBD1 matching 8 bases. The J segment lost 4 bases and the V segment lost 4 bases, leaving 6 bases of the junction unmatched. Germline lookup yields CDR1 SGHRS and CDR2 YFSETQ. The CDR3 is 14 amino acids. The CDR3 here is CASSINTGGTEAFF. The CDR3 DNA sequence: TGCGCCAGCAGCATCAATACAGGGGGCACTGAAGCTTTCTTT.

This chain connects TRBV20-1 to TRBJ2-7; no reliable D call. The CDR3 spans 11 residues. Per the germline V gene, CDR1 is DFQATT and CDR2 is SNEGSKA (reference sequence). The ends were cut back, 4 bases at V and 5 bases at J, with 9 bases in the middle. The CDR3 coding sequence is TGCAGTGCTATTAGTTCCCACGAGCAGTACTTC. This gives the protein CSAISSHEQYF.

V usage is TRBV6-5 and J usage is TRBJ2-3, with D maybe TRBD2 (5 bases). Trimming left V 7 bases short and J 2 bases short, with 13 bases between. This CDR3 is built from 14 residues. CDR1 and CDR2 from the germline V gene are MNHEY and SVGAGI. The chain's CDR3 is CASKREGTTDTQYF. CDR3 in DNA: TGTGCCAGCAAACGTGAGGGAACCACAGATACGCAGTATTTT.

The CDR3 sequence: CASSPQAGGAGELFF. In DNA, the CDR3 is TGTGCCAGCAGCCCCCAAGCGGGGGGTGCCGGGGAGCTGTTTTTT. The chain has TRBV7-9 and TRBJ2-2; 9 nucleotides agree with TRBD2. V shed 5 bases and J 6 bases; nucleotides not matched to a gene: 7. The CDR3 has 15 residues. Germline CDR1 SEHNR, CDR2 FQNEAQ (reference sequence).

The CDR3 region has the DNA TGTGCCAGCAGTTTATTAGACAGGTCAGCATACAATGAGCAGTTCTTC. This sequence encodes CASSLLDRSAYNEQFF. The V and J genes are TRBV28 and TRBJ2-1; the D gene is possibly TRBD1 (6 bases). The V gene lost 1 base and the J gene lost 4 bases, with 14 bases spanning the gap. Germline CDR1 reads MDHEN; CDR2 reads SYDVKM. The CDR3 extends over 16 amino acids.

In this sample, this clone turned up once. The V and J genes are TRBV7-6 and TRBJ2-5, with TRBD2 matching 12 bases. Germline V CDR1 and CDR2: SGHVS, FNYEAQ. V lost 5 bases, J lost 0 bases, and 4 bases stayed unmatched. The CDR3 consists of 16 residues. The CDR3 protein is CASSGRLAGDQETQYF. The DNA of the CDR3 is TGTGCCAGCAGCGGACGACTAGCGGGGGACCAAGAGACCCAGTACTTC.

This CDR3 reads CASSSRMGTNYGYTF. CDR3 in DNA: TGTGCCAGCTCAAGCAGGATGGGCACTAACTATGGCTACACCTTC. This sequence joins TRBV18 and TRBJ1-2; no reliable D call. CDR1 and CDR2 from the germline V gene are KGHSH and LQKENI. V lost 5 bases, J lost 0 bases, and 13 bases lay in between. The length of the CDR3 is 15 residues.

The chain joins TRBV15 to TRBJ2-7; 10 bases align to TRBD2. The V and J ends lost 3 bases and 6 bases, in that order; junction bases with no gene match: 5. There are 14 residues in the CDR3. Germline loops: CDR1 LNHNV, CDR2 YYDKDF (reference sequence). The CDR3 protein is CATSSLSSGGEQYF. CDR3 nucleotide sequence: TGTGCCACCAGCAGCCTTTCTAGCGGGGGCGAGCAGTACTTC.

The rearrangement joins TRBV5-5 to TRBJ1-2, with D tentatively TRBD1 (6 bases). The CDR3 runs to 13 residues. Germline lookup yields CDR1 SGHKS and CDR2 YYEKEE (reference sequence). The ends were cut back, 3 bases at V and 8 bases at J, with 14 bases in the middle. CDR3 region: CASSSAQTGGYTF. CDR3 DNA: TGTGCCAGCAGCTCGGCGCAGACAGGCGGCTACACCTTC.

The chain has TRBV30 and TRBJ1-1; 8 bases fit TRBD1. V dropped 4 bases and J dropped 2; count of bases not matched to a gene: 6. Germline CDR1 and CDR2: GTSNPN and SVGIG (reference sequence). There are 14 residues in the CDR3. The CDR3 here is CAWIPGQGNTEAFF. The CDR3, as DNA: TGTGCCTGGATACCCGGACAGGGAAACACTGAAGCTTTCTTT.

This sequence joins TRBV12-5 and TRBJ2-2; 9 bases match TRBD1. This CDR3 has 13 residues. The trim removed 6 bases at V and 4 bases at J, leaving 0 bases unmatched. The germline gives CDR1 LGHNT, CDR2 FRNRAP. The CDR3 bases are TGTGCTAGTGGGGGACAGGGCACCGGGGAGCTGTTTTTT. Translated, it gives CASGGQGTGELFF. The full variable domain, with the rest looked up from reference TRBV12-5 and TRBJ2-2, is DARVTQTPRHKVTEMGQEVTMRCQPILGHNTVFWYRQTMMQGLELLAYFRNRAPLDDSGMPKDRFSAEMPDATLATLKIQPSEPRDSAVYFCASGGQGTGELFFGEGSRLTVL.

In this sample, this clone turned up once. The chain is built from TRBV7-2 and TRBJ1-4, with 12 positions matching TRBD1. The ends lost 1 base at V and 7 bases at J; junction bases unmatched: 1. Germline V gene lookup returns CDR1 SGHTA and CDR2 FQGNSA. The length of the CDR3 is 15 residues. CDR3 in DNA: TGTGCCAGCAGCTTAGGGGGACAGGGGGCTGAAAAACTGTTTTTT. As protein: CASSLGGQGAEKLFF.

This clone has just a few counts. The chain uses TRBV5-4 and TRBJ2-2, with TRBD2 matching over 15 bases. With 4 bases clipped from V and 2 bases from J, the junction kept 3 bases outside the gene matches. The CDR3 is 17 amino acids. Germline V CDR1 and CDR2: SGHNT, YYREEE (reference sequence). CDR3 in DNA: TGTGCCAGCAGCCCGGGACTAGCGGGAGGCAACACCGGGGAGCTGTTTTTT. It encodes CASSPGLAGGNTGELFF.

V and J are TRBV5-1 and TRBJ2-5, with a tentative D call TRBD1 (5 bases). CDR1 and CDR2 (germline): SGHRS, YFSETQ. Trimming removed 4 bases at V and 4 bases at J, with 14 bases between. The CDR3 loop spans 14 amino acids. CDR3 sequence (DNA): TGCGCCAGCAGCCTTGGGGCCAGGAGAGAGACCCAGTACTTC. The encoded protein is CASSLGARRETQYF.

The chain has TRBV14 and TRBJ2-1; D might be TRBD2 (6 bases). V lost 4 bases and J 9 bases, leaving 19 bases between the germline ends. The CDR3 extends over 15 amino acids. Looked up from germline, CDR1 is SGHDN and CDR2 is FVKESK. Here the CDR3 DNA reads TGTGCCAGCAGCCCGGGCGGGACCACCCCCGTTGAGCAGTTCTTC. Translating gives CASSPGGTTPVEQFF.

This chain joins TRBV24-1 and TRBJ2-1, with TRBD2 identical over 9 bases. Unmatched junction bases numbered 6, after V lost 0 bases and J lost 7 bases. The CDR3 spans 16 residues. Germline lookup yields CDR1 KGHDR and CDR2 SFDVKD. The CDR3 DNA follows: TGTGCCACCAGTGATTTGTGGCTAGCGGGGAAAAATGAGCAGTTCTTC. Protein: CATSDLWLAGKNEQFF.

Points on this clone: Other DNA variants within this sample encode the same CDR3. V gene TRBV18 combines with J gene TRBJ2-3; no firm D call. This CDR3 comprises 13 residues. The V and J ends lost 0 bases and 6 bases respectively, with 7 bases between them. Germline assignment: CDR1 KGHSH and CDR2 LQKENI. CDR3 protein: CASSPPSVDTQYF. CDR3 nucleotides: TGTGCCAGCTCACCACCTTCCGTGGATACGCAGTATTTT.

Notes on this clone: Within the sample, other DNA sequences also encode this same CDR3. The chain is built from TRBV29-1 and TRBJ1-1; 10 bases agree with TRBD1. Germline V gene data show CDR1 as SQVTM and CDR2 as ANQGSEA. The CDR3 runs 13 residues. V trimming: 6 bases; J trimming: 1 base; junction bases outside the gene matches: 2. CDR3 nucleotides: TGCAGCGTGCGGGACAGGGGGAACACTGAAGCTTTCTTT. Translating gives CSVRDRGNTEAFF.